This passage covers 4 T cell receptor beta chains from one sample sequenced in a study of T cell repertoires in cytomegalovirus infection. TCRdb reanalysed the reads using MiXCR and keeps one entry per CDR3 protein. The data hold 740,000 or so distinct CDR3 sequences, with about 40% observed a single time. The sequenced sample was PBMCs. Receptor source: a human donor in good health (CMV status not recorded). Some clones in this sample may be carry-over from other donors' samples.

In this sample, this clonotype turned up a few times. J is TRBJ2-1 and V is TRBV7-9; TRBD2 agrees at 12 bases. CDR1 SEHNR and CDR2 FQNEAQ come from the germline V gene (reference sequence). J lost 10 bases, V lost 5 bases, and 12 bases had no gene match. CDR3 length equals 16 residues. Written as DNA, the CDR3 is TGTGCCAGCAGCCCGATGACTAGCGGGAGAGCATACGAGCAGTTCTTC. Its protein is CASSPMTSGRAYEQFF.

The J gene is TRBJ2-3, the V gene TRBV19; 8 bases fit TRBD1. V lost 5 bases, J lost 2 bases, and 9 bases stayed unmatched. The CDR3 covers 16 residues. Germline V CDR1 and CDR2: LNHDA, SQIVND (reference sequence). The DNA of the CDR3 is TGTGCCAGTAGTTCCGGGACAGGTTCGAACACAGATACGCAGTATTTT. This codes for CASSSGTGSNTDTQYF.

As to this clonotype: In this CDR3 the conserved last residue, phenylalanine or tryptophan, is missing, so a read error is likely. This chain uses TRBV6-8 with TRBJ2-1; 7 bases align to TRBD1. This CDR3 is built from 15 residues. The germline gives CDR1 MNHGY, CDR2 SAAAGT. V was clipped by 7 bases and J by 7 bases; unmatched bases: 13. The CDR3 here is CASTVNPGQTNEQFL. CDR3 coding DNA: TGTGCCAGCACCGTAAATCCGGGACAGACGAATGAGCAGTTCTTA.

This clonotype was found a few times. J is TRBJ2-3 and V is TRBV27; D is ambiguous. Germline CDR1 MNHEY, CDR2 SMNVEV (reference sequence). V lost 5 bases and J lost 4, with 10 bases in between. CDR3 length equals 13 residues. CDR3 amino acids: CASSPFPADTQYF. The CDR3 region has the DNA TGTGCCAGCAGTCCGTTCCCCGCAGATACGCAGTATTTT.